This entry lists 3 T cell receptor beta chains sequenced from one sample in a study. One entry per CDR3 protein results from TCRdb running MiXCR on the 5' RACE reads. The table records 30,000 or so distinct CDR3 sequences, less than 25% of them present only once. Sequencing was carried out using memory CD4+ T cells sorted from blood. Subset described: memory CD4+ T cells, CD4+CD45RO+CD25-. The receptors shown here come from a female donor with breast cancer.

This chain joins TRBV7-8 and TRBJ2-6; D is unclear. Germline assignment: CDR1 SGHVS and CDR2 FQNEAQ. This CDR3 spans 16 amino acids. V lost 5 bases to trimming and J lost 2 bases, with 13 bases between them. The CDR3 here is CASSVNILAGANVLTF. For the CDR3, the DNA is TGTGCCAGCAGCGTGAACATCCTCGCTGGGGCCAACGTCCTGACTTTC.

There are many counts of this clonotype. The chain couples TRBV5-1 to TRBJ2-3; D not resolved. The CDR3 is 14 residues long. In germline, CDR1 is SGHRS, CDR2 YFSETQ. Trimming took off 0 bases at V and 0 bases at J, with 5 bases between the two ends. CDR3 sequence reads: CASSLGHSTDTQYF. CDR3 bases: TGCGCCAGCAGCTTGGGGCACAGCACAGATACGCAGTATTTT.

There are many counts of this clonotype. The CDR3 region is CASSFTGTSNEQFF. For the CDR3, the DNA is TGCGCCAGCAGCTTCACCGGGACCAGCAATGAGCAGTTCTTC. This chain uses TRBV5-1 with TRBJ2-1, with D possibly being TRBD1 or TRBD2 (5 bases each). Trimming stripped 2 bases from V and 6 bases from J, with 12 bases between. Germline lookup yields CDR1 SGHRS and CDR2 YFSETQ. There are 14 residues in the CDR3.